This passage covers 29 T cell receptor beta chains from one sample sequenced in a study of blood T cells in healthy people across ages. For the second PCR, which ran for roughly 6 to 11 cycles, a sample-barcoded 5' primer and a J-beta primer mix were used. A single record per CDR3 protein comes from TCRdb applying MiXCR to the 5' RACE reads. The sample lists some 700,000 distinct CDR3 sequences, roughly 20% occurring once. The specimen sequenced was blood. The receptors originated from a man between 65 and 80 years old in good health.

In its sample, this clonotype was seen a few times. This chain links TRBV6-6 with TRBJ2-3; 8 positions match TRBD2. V trimming: 7 bases; J trimming: 6 bases; junction bases outside the gene matches: 9. Looked up from germline, CDR1 is MNHNY and CDR2 is SVGAGI (reference sequence). This CDR3 spans 14 amino acids. CDR3 sequence (DNA): TGTGCCAGCACCACGGGGGGGAGGGTCGATACGCAGTATTTT. Its protein product is CASTTGGRVDTQYF.

In its sample, this clonotype was seen a few times. V is TRBV6-2 or TRBV6-3 and J is TRBJ2-7; 9 bases are a match to TRBD1. V trimming: 6 bases; J trimming: 5 bases; junction bases outside the gene matches: 11. Germline V gene data show CDR1 as MNHEY and CDR2 as SVGEGT. CDR3 length: 15 amino acids. Written as DNA, the CDR3 is TGTGCCAGCAGCCCCGGTGGACAGGGGAATCACGAGCAGTACTTC. Translation gives CASSPGGQGNHEQYF.

This clonotype has just a few counts. The chain employs TRBV29-1 and TRBJ2-1; TRBD2 aligns across 8 bases. Germline lookup yields CDR1 SQVTM and CDR2 ANQGSEA. This CDR3 has 14 residues. V shed 3 bases and J 3 bases; nucleotides not matched to a gene: 4. The CDR3 spells CSVERGVNYNEQFF. For the CDR3, the DNA is TGCAGCGTTGAGCGGGGGGTAAACTACAATGAGCAGTTCTTC.

The chain recombines TRBV28 with TRBJ2-3; 7 nucleotides line up with TRBD2. Trimming at V came to 5 bases and at J to 5 bases, leaving 1 base not matched to a gene. The CDR3 has 12 amino acids. Germline V gene lookup returns CDR1 MDHEN and CDR2 SYDVKM. In DNA, the CDR3 is TGTGCCAGCAGTGGGGGGGTAGATACGCAGTATTTT. As protein: CASSGGVDTQYF.

The chain couples TRBV2 to TRBJ1-3; D remains ambiguous. CDR3 length: 15 residues. V lost 2 bases and J 4 bases, leaving 12 bases between the germline ends. Germline CDR1 is SNHLY and CDR2 is FYNNEI. The DNA for the CDR3 is TGTGCCAGCAGTGAATTAGGGTTTCTGGGAAACACCATATATTTT. This sequence encodes CASSELGFLGNTIYF. The whole variable domain, remainder taken from reference TRBV2 and TRBJ1-3, is EPEVTQTPSHQVTQMGQEVILRCVPISNHLYFYWYRQILGQKVEFLVSFYNNEISEKSEIFDDQFSVERPDGSNFTLKIRSTKLEDSAMYFCASSELGFLGNTIYFGEGSWLTVV.

This clonotype showed up just a few times. V usage is TRBV12-3 or TRBV12-4 and J usage is TRBJ1-1; TRBD1 is a possible D gene (5 bases). With 3 bases removed from V and 0 bases from J, the gap between germline ends came to 11 bases. This CDR3 spans 15 amino acids. The CDR3 reads CASSLGGKVNTEAFF. The CDR3 DNA follows: TGTGCCAGCAGTTTGGGGGGGAAAGTGAACACTGAAGCTTTCTTT.

The chain recombines TRBV5-1 with TRBJ1-1, with D possibly TRBD1 on 6 matching bases. Germline values: CDR1 SGHRS, CDR2 YFSETQ. Trimming removed 0 bases at V and 5 bases at J, with 14 bases between. The CDR3 covers 15 residues. CDR3 loop: CASSLEVGGRTEAFF. The DNA for the CDR3 is TGCGCCAGCAGCTTGGAGGTAGGGGGGAGGACTGAAGCTTTCTTT.

This clonotype was counted a few times. The genes are TRBV7-2 and TRBJ2-1, with D uncertain. Trimming stripped 2 bases from V and 4 bases from J, with 12 bases between. The CDR3 has 15 amino acids. Per germline, CDR1 SGHTA and CDR2 FQGNSA. CDR3 in amino acids: CASSLSDGNYNEQFF. The CDR3 DNA is TGTGCCAGCAGCTTAAGCGACGGAAATTACAATGAGCAGTTCTTC.

This clonotype was counted at least ten times. V is TRBV7-2 and J is TRBJ1-5; 10 nucleotides align to TRBD1. The V and J ends lost 1 base and 5 bases, in that order; junction bases with no gene match: 2. Germline CDR1 reads SGHTA; CDR2 reads FQGNSA. The CDR3 totals 15 residues. This CDR3 is CASSLGGQGHQPQHF. The CDR3 nucleotides are TGTGCCAGCAGCTTAGGGGGACAGGGGCATCAGCCCCAGCATTTT. The full variable domain, rest sourced from reference TRBV7-2 and TRBJ1-5, is GAGVSQSPSNKVTEKGKDVELRCDPISGHTALYWYRQSLGQGLEFLIYFQGNSAPDKSGLPSDRFSAERTGGSVSTLTIQRTQQEDSAVYLCASSLGGQGHQPQHFGDGTRLSIL.

The chain employs TRBV6-5 and TRBJ1-1; 7 nucleotides line up with TRBD1. The CDR3 sequence is 14 residues long. Germline CDR1 is MNHEY and CDR2 is SVGAGI. After removal of 6 bases from V and 4 bases from J, the junction contained 8 bases not matched to a gene. The CDR3 bases are TGTGCCAGCAGATTACAGGGGAGAGTCACTGAAGCTTTCTTT. Translated: CASRLQGRVTEAFF.

This clonotype was detected only a few times. The rearrangement uses TRBV3-1 and TRBJ1-1; D call uncertain. Germline-derived CDR1 and CDR2 are LGHDT and YNNKEL (reference sequence). The V and J ends lost 1 base and 1 base respectively, with 7 bases between them. The CDR3 sequence is 14 residues long. The CDR3 sequence is CASSQVQKNTEAFF. CDR3 DNA sequence: TGTGCCAGCAGCCAAGTACAGAAGAACACTGAAGCTTTCTTT.

The V gene is TRBV29-1, the J gene TRBJ2-1; D not certain. CDR1 and CDR2 (germline): SQVTM, ANQGSEA. This CDR3 comprises 9 residues. V lost 5 bases, J lost 6 bases, and 2 bases lay in between. The chain's CDR3 is CSVSNEQFF. In nucleotides, the CDR3 is TGCAGCGTTAGCAATGAGCAGTTCTTC.

This chain uses TRBV5-1 with TRBJ2-3, with D perhaps TRBD1 or TRBD2 (7 bases each). V was shortened by 3 bases and J by 1 base, with 18 bases between the two germline ends. Looked up from germline, CDR1 is SGHRS and CDR2 is YFSETQ. This CDR3 region has 17 residues. The DNA for the CDR3 is TGCGCCAGCAGCTCAACCCGACAGGGAGGGGGCACAGATACGCAGTATTTT. This gives the protein CASSSTRQGGGTDTQYF.

The rearrangement uses TRBV5-1 and TRBJ2-3; TRBD2 aligns across 8 bases. This CDR3 comprises 14 residues. The germline V gene encodes CDR1 SGHRS and CDR2 YFSETQ. Trimming removed 4 bases from V and 4 bases from J; junction bases left unmatched: 5. The CDR3 region is CASSPPSGSDTQYF. The DNA for the CDR3 is TGCGCCAGCAGCCCCCCTAGCGGGTCAGATACGCAGTATTTT.

This clonotype was observed a few times. This chain links TRBV10-3 with TRBJ2-1; 12 bases agree with TRBD2. After removal of 6 bases from V and 5 bases from J, the junction contained 5 bases not matched to a gene. This CDR3 has 15 residues. CDR1 is ENHRY, CDR2 SYGVKD, per germline. CDR3 in amino acids: CAIRETSGGNNEQFF. The DNA of the CDR3 is TGTGCCATCAGAGAGACTAGCGGGGGAAACAATGAGCAGTTCTTC.

The chain recombines TRBV2 with TRBJ1-1; maybe TRBD1 (5 bases). CDR3 length: 12 residues. CDR1 is SNHLY and CDR2 is FYNNEI in the germline V gene. V lost 5 bases and J 8 bases, leaving 12 bases between the germline ends. CDR3 residues: CASSSGTTEAFF. The CDR3 DNA reads TGTGCCAGCAGTAGCGGGACTACGGAAGCTTTCTTT. Filled out from reference TRBV2 and TRBJ1-1, the complete variable domain reads EPEVTQTPSHQVTQMGQEVILRCVPISNHLYFYWYRQILGQKVEFLVSFYNNEISEKSEIFDDQFSVERPDGSNFTLKIRSTKLEDSAMYFCASSSGTTEAFFGQGTRLTVV.

This clonotype showed up just a few times. This chain connects TRBV29-1 to TRBJ1-5; D not certain. Germline loops: CDR1 SQVTM, CDR2 ANQGSEA. CDR3 size: 12 residues. Trimming cost V 4 bases and J 5 bases, with 9 bases left between them. CDR3 sequence reads: CSVAGSDQPQHF. DNA for the CDR3: TGCAGCGTTGCGGGGTCTGATCAGCCCCAGCATTTT. The whole variable domain, remainder taken from reference TRBV29-1 and TRBJ1-5, is SAVISQKPSRDICQRGTSLTIQCQVDSQVTMMFWYRQQPGQSLTLIATANQGSEATYESGFVIDKFPISRPNLTFSTLTVSNMSPEDSSIYLCSVAGSDQPQHFGDGTRLSIL.

The gene calls are TRBV6-2 or TRBV6-3 and TRBJ2-5; the match to TRBD2 covers 9 bases. Near its end, the DNA agrees better with TRBJ2-1, so the J call may be wrong. CDR1 and CDR2 (germline): MNHEY, SVGEGT. The CDR3 is made up of 16 amino acids. The CDR3 protein is CASSYPGLAAGNEQFF. DNA for the CDR3: TGTGCCAGCAGTTACCCGGGACTAGCTGCCGGCAATGAGCAGTTCTTC.

This clonotype was observed a handful of times. The rearrangement uses TRBV20-1 and TRBJ1-4; D is undetermined. The CDR3 totals 13 residues. Germline V CDR1 and CDR2: DFQATT, SNEGSKA (reference sequence). Trimming stripped 5 bases from V and 7 bases from J, with 14 bases between. CDR3 amino acids: CSALSLVGEKLFF. DNA of the CDR3: TGCAGTGCTTTGTCCTTGGTCGGTGAAAAACTGTTTTTT.

The chain combines TRBV6-8 with TRBJ2-5, with 8 bases that match TRBD1. Germline-derived CDR1 and CDR2 are MNHGY and SAAAGT. The trim removed 4 bases at V and 2 bases at J, leaving 9 bases unmatched. This CDR3 has 16 residues. The CDR3 nucleotides are TGTGCCAGCAGTTTTTCTCGCAACAGGGGGCAAGAGACCCAGTACTTC. The encoded protein is CASSFSRNRGQETQYF.

The V call is TRBV10-3, the J call TRBJ2-7; D possibly uses TRBD1 or TRBD2 (5 bases each). Germline lookup yields CDR1 ENHRY and CDR2 SYGVKD. CDR3 size: 15 residues. Trimming stripped 0 bases from V and 3 bases from J, with 12 bases between. CDR3: CAISESPGSRYEQYF. In nucleotides, the CDR3 is TGTGCCATCAGTGAGTCCCCAGGGAGTCGCTACGAGCAGTACTTC.

This clonotype has a handful of counts. V gene TRBV20-1 combines with J gene TRBJ2-1; TRBD2 matches 9 bases. Trimming removed 6 bases from V and 9 bases from J; junction bases left unmatched: 12. Germline V gene data show CDR1 as DFQATT and CDR2 as SNEGSKA (reference sequence). CDR3 length equals 14 residues. The DNA for the CDR3 is TGCAGTGCACGTAGCGGGAGTGGGGGCATTGAGCAGTTCTTC. Protein: CSARSGSGGIEQFF.

The V gene is TRBV11-2, the J gene TRBJ2-3; TRBD2 aligns across 12 bases. Trimming cost V 5 bases and J 6 bases; bases outside gene matches: 9. Germline CDR1 is SGHAT and CDR2 is FQNNGV. The CDR3 has 16 residues. Here the CDR3 DNA reads TGTGCCAGCAGCAACGGACTAGCGGGGTATCTTGATACGCAGTATTTT. It codes for CASSNGLAGYLDTQYF.

This clonotype was picked up a small number of times. The gene calls are TRBV18 and TRBJ2-1; D is ambiguous. The germline V and J ends were trimmed by 4 bases and 3 bases, with 7 bases remaining between them. The CDR3 consists of 13 residues. Germline V lookup: CDR1 KGHSH, CDR2 LQKENI. The CDR3 nucleotides are TGTGCCAGCTCACACCCCGGCTACAATGAGCAGTTCTTC. Protein product: CASSHPGYNEQFF.

This clonotype was picked up a small number of times. CDR3 coding DNA: TGTGCCAGCAGCGACCGGGGACGAGATGAAAAACTGTTTTTT. The encoded protein is CASSDRGRDEKLFF. This chain uses TRBV28 with TRBJ1-4; possibly TRBD1 for D (5 bases). V lost 6 bases to trimming and J lost 6 bases, with 14 bases between them. Germline CDR1 and CDR2: MDHEN and SYDVKM. This CDR3 is 14 amino acids long.

The rearrangement uses TRBV5-1 and TRBJ1-4; D remains unclear. V lost 0 bases, J lost 5 bases, and 11 bases lay in between. The CDR3 spans 15 residues. CDR1 is SGHRS, CDR2 YFSETQ, per germline. The CDR3 DNA reads TGCGCCAGCAGCTTGGACCAGATGGGGAATGAAAAACTGTTTTTT. Translation gives CASSLDQMGNEKLFF.

As for this clonotype: The junction shows a germline mismatch at one end, possibly a read error. The genes are TRBV12-3 or TRBV12-4 and TRBJ2-5; no definite D call. The CDR3 contains 16 residues. The CDR3 reads CASSLASTPLQGTQYF. In DNA, the CDR3 is TGTGCCAGCAGTTTAGCGTCCACACCTCTCCAAGGGACCCAGTACTTC.

With respect to this clonotype: Possible read error: a much larger clone is one base away. The rearrangement joins TRBV20-1 to TRBJ1-1, with 10 bases matching TRBD1. The CDR3 covers 14 residues. Germline CDR1 reads DFQATT; CDR2 reads SNEGSKA (reference sequence). CDR3 coding DNA: TGCAGTGCCCTTCCGGGACAGGGGAACGCTGAAGCTTTCTTT. Encoded protein: CSALPGQGNAEAFF.

In this sample, this clonotype turned up once. The genes are TRBV5-1 and TRBJ1-2; no definite D call. V lost 3 bases and J 0 bases, leaving 12 bases between the germline ends. The CDR3 length is 15 residues. Germline V CDR1 and CDR2: SGHRS, YFSETQ. The CDR3 DNA is TGCGCCAGCAGCTCTGACGGCGGATCTAACTATGGCTACACCTTC. Encoded protein: CASSSDGGSNYGYTF.